A selection of T cell receptor beta chains follows, all from one sample in a study of T cell repertoires in cytomegalovirus infection. These TCRs are of unknown antigen specificity. TCRdb analysed the reads with MiXCR anew, one entry per CDR3 protein. The profile shows 40,000 to 60,000 distinct CDR3 sequences, under 25% of them singletons. Sequenced material: CD8+ T cells from cultured PBMCs, taken from culture after CMV antigen stimulation. The receptor source for this set is a human donor in good health (CMV status not recorded). Some clones in this sample may be carry-over from other donors' samples. The CDR3 runs from the conserved cysteine through the conserved F or W. The order of the fields is J gene, V gene, CDR3 protein.

J gene: TRBJ2-3; V gene: TRBV7-6; CDR3 protein: CASSRGGSDTQYF
J gene: TRBJ2-7; V gene: TRBV7-2; CDR3 protein: CASSTGTSGSMYEQYF
J gene: TRBJ2-5; V gene: TRBV7-2; CDR3 protein: CASSLVGSGKETQYF
J gene: TRBJ1-6; V gene: TRBV7-3; CDR3 protein: CASSPYGQAGAPLHF
J gene: TRBJ2-1; V gene: TRBV7-2; CDR3 protein: CASSPTGASEQFF
J gene: TRBJ2-1; V gene: TRBV7-9; CDR3 protein: CASSLARGADEQFF
J gene: TRBJ2-7; V gene: TRBV12-3/TRBV12-4; CDR3 protein: CASNNYGEAYEQYF
J gene: TRBJ1-1; V gene: TRBV6-2/TRBV6-3; CDR3 protein: CASSYIFDGGKWNTEAFF
J gene: TRBJ1-5; V gene: TRBV27; CDR3 protein: CASTPRWDERGQPQHF
J gene: TRBJ2-3; V gene: TRBV7-2; CDR3 protein: CASGGGTDTQYF
J gene: TRBJ2-5; V gene: TRBV11-2; CDR3 protein: CASSFPGDQETQYF
J gene: TRBJ2-7; V gene: TRBV7-9; CDR3 protein: CASSHSRGAVEQYF
J gene: TRBJ1-1; V gene: TRBV7-3; CDR3 protein: CASSLWQLGRNTEAFF
J gene: TRBJ1-1; V gene: TRBV29-1; CDR3 protein: CSVGGGHTEAFF
J gene: TRBJ2-4; V gene: TRBV19; CDR3 protein: CASSQTGDNIQYF
J gene: TRBJ2-7; V gene: TRBV11-1; CDR3 protein: CASSLSGTGLSEQYF
J gene: TRBJ2-7; V gene: TRBV3-1; CDR3 protein: CASSIDRRLRYEQYF
J gene: TRBJ1-1; V gene: TRBV12-3/TRBV12-4; CDR3 protein: CASSLGMRLAEAFF
J gene: TRBJ2-7; V gene: TRBV6-2/TRBV6-3; CDR3 protein: CASSYVSFYEQYF
J gene: TRBJ2-1; V gene: TRBV7-8; CDR3 protein: CASSLARLVPYNEQFF
J gene: TRBJ2-5; V gene: TRBV5-1; CDR3 protein: CASSLDQETQYF
J gene: TRBJ1-1; V gene: TRBV7-2; CDR3 protein: CASSHYIDRAGLGTEAFF